This TCR beta chain was obtained from a study of post-analysis software for immune sequencing data. Study-level points and caveats: In patients, about 5 TRBV segments were more frequent than in controls, with TRBV5-6, TRBV5-1 and TRBV20-1 among them. F measure showed strong co-clustering of same-batch samples.

A few counts support this clonotype. Its antigen remains unidentified. The V gene end was trimmed by 0 bases and the J gene end by 9 bases; junction bases not matched to a gene: 5. This CDR3 has 14 residues. CDR1 is LGHDT, CDR2 YNNKEL, per germline (reference sequence). Unique molecular identifiers tagged the TCR beta cDNA libraries. One entry per CDR3 protein, called by TCRdb with MiXCR from the PCR reads. The table lists 700,000 to 800,000 distinct CDR3 sequences, 25% to 30% of them singletons. The rearrangement uses TRBV3-1 and TRBJ2-4, with 7 bases identical to TRBD1. The sequenced material came from blood. This receptor was taken from a girl aged 5 to 17 with multiple sclerosis. The CDR3 loop is CASSQDLGGRIQYF. CDR3 DNA: TGTGCCAGCAGCCAAGATCTAGGGGGCCGCATTCAGTACTTC.